The 28 T cell receptor beta chains below were found in one sample sequenced in a study of blood T cell repertoires in COVID-19. Clones were read by immunoSEQ multiplex PCR, and TCRdb kept only the in-frame ones, dropping some. The sample has about 180,000 clones, 70% to 85% seen once. The sequenced sample was peripheral blood. These receptors all stem from a human donor in a cohort sampled during active COVID-19.

With regard to this clone: Distinct nucleotide sequences in the sample also encode this CDR3. The chain links TRBV9 to TRBJ2-7; D uncertain. Germline V lookup: CDR1 SGDLS, CDR2 YYNGEE. The length of the CDR3 is 14 residues. V was pared by 0 bases and J by 0 bases, with 7 bases between. In DNA form, the CDR3 reads TGTGCCAGCAGCGTAGGCGGCAGCTCCTACGAGCAGTACTTC. Its protein is CASSVGGSSYEQYF.

This chain links TRBV10-2 with TRBJ1-1, with a tentative D call TRBD1 (5 bases). Germline V gene data show CDR1 as WSHSY and CDR2 as SAAADI. The CDR3 spans 14 residues. The germline V and J ends were trimmed by 6 bases and 7 bases, with 18 bases remaining between them. The CDR3 DNA reads as TGCGCCAGCAGGCTCCCCGATTATGACAGTGAAGCTTTCTTT. Protein product: CASRLPDYDSEAFF.

This clone was recorded a few times. V is TRBV27 and J is TRBJ2-3; a possible D gene is TRBD2 (7 bases). This CDR3 contains 13 residues. Deletions cut 8 bases from V and 0 bases from J, with 9 bases between. CDR1 and CDR2 (germline): MNHEY, SMNVEV (reference sequence). CDR3 bases: TGTGCCAGCCGGGGGGCTAGCACAGATACGCAGTATTTT. Translating it yields CASRGASTDTQYF.

J is TRBJ1-4 and V is TRBV5-4; unclear D gene. Germline V gene lookup returns CDR1 SGHNT and CDR2 YYREEE (reference sequence). Trimming took 0 bases from V and 8 from J, leaving 11 bases between them. The CDR3 consists of 14 residues. CDR3 loop: CASSLGGGQEKLFF. CDR3 DNA sequence: TGTGCCAGCAGCTTGGGGGGAGGTCAAGAAAAACTGTTTTTT. The variable domain in full, with the rest retrieved from reference TRBV5-4 and TRBJ1-4, is ETGVTQSPTHLIKTRGQQVTLRCSSQSGHNTVSWYQQALGQGPQFIFQYYREEENGRGNFPPRFSGLQFPNYSSELNVNALELDDSALYLCASSLGGGQEKLFFGSGTQLSVL.

The V and J genes are TRBV5-1 and TRBJ1-1; TRBD1 might be the D (6 bases). Trimming took 4 bases from V and 8 from J, leaving 21 bases between them. Germline assignment: CDR1 SGHRS and CDR2 YFSETQ. This CDR3 region has 15 residues. CDR3 in amino acids: CASSLPGMGTPEAFF. The CDR3 DNA sequence: TGCGCCAGCAGCCTCCCGGGAATGGGGACACCGGAAGCTTTCTTT.

The count of this clone is one. V gene TRBV14 combines with J gene TRBJ2-1, with D tentatively TRBD1 (5 bases). V was trimmed by 4 bases and J by 4 bases, leaving 11 bases between them. This CDR3 contains 14 residues. Germline-derived CDR1 and CDR2 are SGHDN and FVKESK. CDR3 amino acids: CASSRNKGYNEQFF. The CDR3, as DNA: TGTGCCAGCAGCCGAAACAAGGGGTACAATGAGCAGTTCTTC.

The chain links TRBV11-2 to TRBJ2-7; D may be TRBD1 (6 bases). Germline values: CDR1 SGHAT, CDR2 FQNNGV. This CDR3 is built from 15 residues. Trimming removed 1 base at V and 3 bases at J, with 13 bases between. The CDR3 DNA follows: TGTGCCAGCAGCTTAGCGGCAGGGGAACACTACGAGCAGTACTTC. This encodes CASSLAAGEHYEQYF.

The rearrangement links TRBV4-2 to TRBJ2-7; 7 nucleotides match TRBD2. Germline CDR1 and CDR2: LGHNA and YNFKEQ. This CDR3 is built from 14 residues. The V gene end was trimmed by 1 base and the J gene end by 0 bases; junction bases not matched to a gene: 0. The CDR3 spells CASSQGGSSYEQYF. The CDR3 DNA sequence: TGTGCCAGCAGCCAAGGCGGGAGCTCCTACGAGCAGTACTTC.

The rearrangement joins TRBV19 to TRBJ2-7; maybe TRBD1 (5 bases). The germline gives CDR1 LNHDA, CDR2 SQIVND (reference sequence). The CDR3 contains 17 residues. Trimming removed 5 bases at V and 3 bases at J, with 23 bases between. The CDR3 region is CASSPMGVAGNYYEQYF. The CDR3 DNA sequence: TGTGCCAGTAGTCCCATGGGCGTGGCAGGGAATTACTACGAGCAGTACTTC.

The chain couples TRBV5-4 to TRBJ2-7, with 10 nucleotides matching TRBD1. Germline-derived CDR1 and CDR2 are SGHNT and YYREEE (reference sequence). The CDR3 is 15 residues long. J lost 7 bases, V lost 0 bases, and 7 bases had no gene match. CDR3 loop: CASSLAGDRGHEQYF. The CDR3 nucleotides read TGTGCCAGCAGCTTGGCCGGTGACAGGGGGCATGAGCAGTACTTC.

This clone was picked up one time. This chain links TRBV4-2 with TRBJ1-2, with 8 bases lining up with TRBD1. This CDR3 comprises 15 residues. With V trimmed by 0 bases and J by 3 bases, 3 bases remained unmatched. Looked up from germline, CDR1 is LGHNA and CDR2 is YNFKEQ. The CDR3 nucleotides read TGTGCCAGCAGCCAAGAAGGACAGGGCCACTATGGCTACACCTTC. This translates into CASSQEGQGHYGYTF.

The rearrangement joins TRBV7-8 to TRBJ1-2; D is undetermined. The CDR3 runs 13 residues. Germline V CDR1 and CDR2: SGHVS, FQNEAQ. Trimming left V 1 base short and J 5 bases short, with 8 bases between. CDR3 in DNA: TGTGCCAGCAGCTTAGGAGCGCTATATGGCTACACCTTC. Protein sequence: CASSLGALYGYTF.

The V call is TRBV5-4, the J call TRBJ1-6; D not resolved. CDR3 length: 15 residues. Germline V CDR1 and CDR2: SGHNT, YYREEE (reference sequence). Trimming took 2 bases from V and 6 from J, leaving 12 bases between them. DNA for the CDR3: TGTGCCAGCAGCTTTTCACAGTTTGCTAATTCACCCCTCCACTTT. As protein: CASSFSQFANSPLHF.

The gene calls are TRBV13 and TRBJ1-1, with unresolved D. Trimming took 6 bases from V and 4 from J, leaving 24 bases between them. CDR1 and CDR2 from the germline V gene are PRHDT and FYEKMQ (reference sequence). CDR3 size: 17 residues. The CDR3 DNA is TGTGCCAGCAGTCCGGAGTACACGATTAAAATTGGCACTGAAGCTTTCTTT. Translating it yields CASSPEYTIKIGTEAFF.

The chain is built from TRBV20-1 and TRBJ1-6; 7 bases match TRBD1. The CDR3 runs 14 residues. Germline-derived CDR1 and CDR2 are DFQATT and SNEGSKA (reference sequence). After removal of 3 bases from V and 9 bases from J, the junction contained 8 bases not matched to a gene. CDR3 nucleotide sequence: TGCAGTGCTAGTGTCGGGACAGAAGGTTCACCCCTCCACTTT. The encoded protein is CSASVGTEGSPLHF.

V gene TRBV9 combines with J gene TRBJ2-3; 8 bases align to TRBD2. This CDR3 comprises 16 residues. CDR1 is SGDLS, CDR2 YYNGEE, per germline. The ends lost 0 bases at V and 4 bases at J; junction bases unmatched: 7. CDR3 in DNA: TGTGCCAGCAGCGTAGTGGTCGGGGGGGCGGCAGATACGCAGTATTTT. Its translation is CASSVVVGGAADTQYF.

This chain links TRBV5-6 with TRBJ2-1; D gene unclear. V shed 0 bases and J shed 2 bases, with 6 bases lying between them. The CDR3 is 14 residues long. Germline CDR1 SGHDT, CDR2 YYEEEE. The CDR3 DNA is TGTGCCAGCAGCTTGGGCGGAGCCTACAATGAGCAGTTCTTC. It is translated as CASSLGGAYNEQFF.

The J gene is TRBJ2-7, the V gene TRBV6-2 or TRBV6-3, with D tentatively TRBD1 (5 bases). Trimming removed 4 bases from V and 0 bases from J, with 10 bases in between. This CDR3 is built from 14 residues. Germline values: CDR1 MNHEY, CDR2 SVGEGT. The CDR3 protein is CASSSDSASYEQYF. The CDR3 nucleotides read TGTGCCAGCAGTTCCGACAGTGCCTCCTACGAGCAGTACTTC.

V gene TRBV5-1 combines with J gene TRBJ2-1; D unresolved. Germline V gene lookup returns CDR1 SGHRS and CDR2 YFSETQ. The V gene lost 0 bases and the J gene lost 8 bases, with 15 bases spanning the gap. The CDR3 runs 15 residues. The CDR3 sequence is CASSLAGSRRYEQFF. The CDR3 DNA reads TGCGCCAGCAGCTTGGCGGGTAGTCGGAGATATGAGCAGTTCTTC. Together with reference TRBV5-1 and TRBJ2-1, the CDR3 gives the full variable domain: KAGVTQTPRYLIKTRGQQVTLSCSPISGHRSVSWYQQTPGQGLQFLFEYFSETQRNKGNFPGRFSGRQFSNSRSEMNVSTLELGDSALYLCASSLAGSRRYEQFFGPGTRLTVL.

In its sample, this clone was seen once. The rearrangement uses TRBV5-1 and TRBJ2-3; 8 bases agree with TRBD2. V gave up 4 bases and J gave up 6 bases; unmatched junction bases: 10. The CDR3 is made up of 15 amino acids. The V gene's germline CDR1 is SGHRS and CDR2 YFSETQ. In DNA form, the CDR3 reads TGCGCCAGCAGCGGAACGGGGGGGCTTATGGATACGCAGTATTTT. Translating it yields CASSGTGGLMDTQYF.

This chain joins TRBV25-1 and TRBJ2-3; perhaps TRBD2 as D (6 bases). The CDR3 is 14 residues long. In germline, CDR1 is MGHDK, CDR2 SYGVNS. Trimming took 4 bases from V and 10 from J, leaving 18 bases between them. CDR3 DNA: TGTGCCAGCAGTGCCTTAGGAACCGGGACTTCGCAGTATTTT. It yields the protein CASSALGTGTSQYF. Full variable domain (outside the CDR3, taken from reference TRBV25-1 and TRBJ2-3): EADIYQTPRYLVIGTGKKITLECSQTMGHDKMYWYQQDPGMELHLIHYSYGVNSTEKGDLSSESTVSRIRTEHFPLTLESARPSHTSQYLCASSALGTGTSQYFGPGTRLTVL.

The rearrangement links TRBV6-8 to TRBJ1-2; 8 bases are a match to TRBD1. Germline V gene sequence: CDR1 MNHGY, CDR2 SAAAGT. The CDR3 length is 18 residues. V lost 4 bases, J lost 5 bases, and 18 bases stayed unmatched. CDR3 sequence reads: CASSSPSSAQGAGYGYTF. CDR3 DNA: TGTGCCAGCAGTTCCCCCTCGTCCGCTCAGGGGGCCGGGTATGGCTACACCTTC.

The chain has TRBV5-1 and TRBJ2-1; possibly TRBD1 for D (5 bases). Germline V CDR1 and CDR2: SGHRS, YFSETQ. This CDR3 is 15 amino acids long. The V gene lost 4 bases and the J gene lost 0 bases, with 11 bases spanning the gap. Here the CDR3 reads CASSGGDSSYNEQFF. CDR3 nucleotide sequence: TGCGCCAGCAGCGGTGGTGACAGCTCCTACAATGAGCAGTTCTTC.

The chain is built from TRBV19 and TRBJ2-6; TRBD1 agrees at 12 bases. Germline V gives CDR1 LNHDA, CDR2 SQIVND (reference sequence). The CDR3 consists of 16 residues. With 7 bases clipped from V and 4 bases from J, the junction kept 5 bases outside the gene matches. CDR3 region: CASNRDRGPGANVLTF. CDR3 nucleotide sequence: TGTGCCAGTAACCGGGACAGGGGGCCCGGGGCCAACGTCCTGACTTTC.

The chain links TRBV7-9 to TRBJ1-5; D is perhaps TRBD1 (6 bases). Trimming left V 1 base short and J 4 bases short, with 8 bases between. CDR1 and CDR2 (germline): SEHNR, FQNEAQ (reference sequence). CDR3 size: 14 residues. Written as DNA, the CDR3 is TGTGCCAGCAGCTTAGGGACAGATAATCAGCCCCAGCATTTT. Translating gives CASSLGTDNQPQHF.

The chain combines TRBV18 with TRBJ1-1, with TRBD1 as a possible D gene (5 bases). Germline V CDR1 and CDR2: KGHSH, LQKENI. V was shortened by 3 bases and J by 5 bases, with 13 bases between the two germline ends. CDR3 length: 14 amino acids. CDR3 protein: CASSPPQVGTEAFF. In DNA form, the CDR3 reads TGTGCCAGCTCACCGCCACAGGTAGGGACTGAAGCTTTCTTT.

The chain is built from TRBV19 and TRBJ2-7; TRBD1 aligns across 7 bases. Germline assignment: CDR1 LNHDA and CDR2 SQIVND (reference sequence). The V and J ends lost 4 bases and 2 bases, in that order; junction bases with no gene match: 5. This CDR3 is 14 amino acids long. CDR3 residues: CASSTRQGAYEQYF. DNA of the CDR3: TGTGCCAGTAGTACCCGACAGGGAGCCTACGAGCAGTACTTC.

The chain couples TRBV27 to TRBJ2-1; the D gene is possibly TRBD2 (6 bases). Germline V gene lookup returns CDR1 MNHEY and CDR2 SMNVEV (reference sequence). V lost 5 bases and J 1 base, leaving 18 bases between the germline ends. There are 17 residues in the CDR3. Here the CDR3 DNA reads TGTGCCAGCAGTCCACGGGCTTCTAGCGAGTCCTACAATGAGCAGTTCTTC. As protein: CASSPRASSESYNEQFF.